This T cell receptor (beta chain) was identified in a study of TIL therapy for anti-PD-1-resistant metastatic lung cancer. The time point is: pre-treatment sample, taken before nivolumab and TIL therapy. Sequencing used immunoSEQ v3. Here immunoSEQ multiplex PCR was the method, and the copy in TCRdb shows in-frame clones only, minus some. There are roughly 16,000 clones in the sample; 70% to 80% occur only once, and about 35% lies in the top ten. The length of the CDR3 is 14 residues. Per germline, CDR1 SGHNT and CDR2 YYREEE (reference sequence). Deletions cut 0 bases from V and 4 bases from J, with 10 bases between.

This sequence joins TRBV5-4 and TRBJ2-5; the D gene is possibly TRBD2 (6 bases). The source was blood, collected at baseline. The sequence was collected from a person aged 25 to 80 with non-small cell lung cancer. As DNA, the CDR3 is TGTGCCAGCAGCTTGGAGCAGGGAGGAGAGACCCAGTACTTC. It is translated as CASSLEQGGETQYF. The whole variable domain, remainder taken from reference TRBV5-4 and TRBJ2-5, is ETGVTQSPTHLIKTRGQQVTLRCSSQSGHNTVSWYQQALGQGPQFIFQYYREEENGRGNFPPRFSGLQFPNYSSELNVNALELDDSALYLCASSLEQGGETQYFGPGTRLLVL.